This T cell receptor (beta chain) was recorded in a study of blood T cell repertoires in COVID-19. Libraries were prepared by immunoSEQ multiplex PCR; TCRdb keeps only in-frame clonotypes and omits some of them. Among some 300,000 clones listed, around 87% were seen once. The ends were cut back, 4 bases at V and 3 bases at J, with 10 bases in the middle. The V gene's germline CDR1 is SGHRS and CDR2 YFSETQ. This CDR3 comprises 14 residues. Sequenced input: peripheral blood. The J gene is TRBJ2-2, the V gene TRBV5-1; tentatively, D is TRBD1 (6 bases). The TCR sequence derives from a man aged 70-80 years with acute or convalescent COVID-19. CDR3 nucleotides: TGCGCCAGCAGCCCGGACAGAGACACCGGGGAGCTGTTTTTT. Translated: CASSPDRDTGELFF.